This entry describes one TCR beta chain. These data originate in a study of monozygotic twins with inflammatory bowel disease. Per the germline V gene, CDR1 is SGHKS and CDR2 is YYEKEE (reference sequence). The CDR3 runs to 16 residues. TCRdb processed the 5' RACE reads again and assigns one entry to each CDR3 protein, with no DNA. The sample totals 190,000 or so distinct CDR3 sequences. The sequence was collected from a human donor with ulcerative colitis or Crohn's disease, or a healthy co-twin of an affected twin (not recorded which). Input material: blood. The V call is TRBV5-5, the J call TRBJ1-1; the TCRdb D gene call, TRBD1, has no DNA to confirm it. This CDR3 reads CASSFWGTGADTEAFF. The entire variable domain, with the rest obtained from reference TRBV5-5 and TRBJ1-1, is as follows: DAGVTQSPTHLIKTRGQQVTLRCSPISGHKSVSWYQQVLGQGPQFIFQYYEKEERGRGNFPDRFSARQFPNYSSELNVNALLLGDSALYLCASSFWGTGADTEAFFGQGTRLTVV.